The sequence of this T cell receptor (beta chain) was determined in a study of blood T cell repertoires in COVID-19. Study details: COVID-19 samples collected from the United States, Italy and Spain covered acute and convalescent phases. T cells, B-cell-depleted T cells, or PBMCs supplied cDNA or gDNA.

V shed 4 bases, J shed 6 bases, and the junction held 10 bases outside the gene matches. CDR3 length: 16 amino acids. Germline V lookup: CDR1 SGHRS, CDR2 YFSETQ. Per the original methods: Amplifying reference gene primers gave estimates of nucleated cell counts. Sequencing used immunoSEQ multiplex PCR; TCRdb keeps in-frame clones, though not all of them. That table gives V, J and clone size, and the DNA gave D and trimming. The sample has around 50,000 clones, approximately 78% seen once; the top ten hold roughly 8%. Sample: peripheral blood. The sequence was collected from a woman of 80 years or more with acute or convalescent COVID-19. V is TRBV5-1 and J is TRBJ2-2; 9 bases agree with TRBD2. In DNA, the CDR3 is TGCGCCAGCAGCCCCCTGGGTAGCGGGAGCGCCGGGGAGCTGTTTTTT. Its translation is CASSPLGSGSAGELFF.